This T cell receptor (beta chain) was sequenced in a study of CD8+CD57+ T cells in acquired aplastic anemia. Overall study: The study obtained an average of about 3.1 ug of DNA from sorted CD4+ and CD8+ cells. General study findings and limits: Roughly 29 was the count of CD8+ CDR3 sequences that patients shared with controls.

For this clonotype: The target antigen is unknown.

Germline lookup yields CDR1 DFQATT and CDR2 SNEGSKA (reference sequence). The ends were cut back, 5 bases at V and 6 bases at J, with 14 bases in the middle. The CDR3 is made up of 12 amino acids. Profiles of TCR beta VDJ and CDR3 were generated from a genomic DNA template. MiXCR was run by TCRdb on the reads, yielding one entry per CDR3 protein. The data contain approximately 180,000 distinct CDR3 sequences, around half of them singletons. An expansion of CD8+CD57+ cells by flow cytometry had been shown in patients chosen for sequencing. Source material: sorted CD4+, CD8+, or CD8+CD57+ T cells (not recorded which) from PBMCs. This receptor was identified in a human donor with aplastic anemia. The rearrangement joins TRBV20-1 to TRBJ2-7, with unresolved D. The CDR3 region is CSAEDPLGEQYF. The CDR3 DNA is TGCAGTGCTGAGGACCCCCTCGGCGAGCAGTACTTC.